These T cell receptor beta chains were read from a single sample in a study of blood T cell repertoires in COVID-19. Profiled with immunoSEQ multiplex PCR; TCRdb holds only in-frame clones, not every one. The sample holds 25,000 to 35,000 clones, 75% to 90% seen once. The sample taken for sequencing was peripheral blood. Source of these receptors: a human donor in a cohort sampled during active COVID-19. Each CDR3 is given with its conserved first and last residue. Fields, in order: J gene, V gene, D gene, clone size, CDR3 protein, CDR3 DNA. A D gene is named only where the DNA matches it firmly. A row's size may be missing; if present it is once, few, many or a size class.

>TRBJ2-2|TRBV7-3|TRBD2|-
CASSSGLAASFANTGELFF
TGTGCCAGCAGCTCGGGACTAGCTGCTTCATTCGCGAACACCGGGGAGCTGTTTTTT
>TRBJ2-2|TRBV27|TRBD2|few
CASSEGTTPRELFF
TGTGCCAGCAGTGAAGGGACTACCCCGCGGGAGCTGTTTTTT
>TRBJ2-7|TRBV6-5|-|-
CASSPRGGGSYEQYF
TGTGCCAGCAGTCCCCGGGGAGGGGGCTCCTACGAGCAGTACTTC
>TRBJ2-7|TRBV7-9|TRBD2|-
CASSFPSTGSGTSIYEQYF
TGTGCCAGCAGCTTTCCCTCTACGGGATCCGGGACTAGTATCTACGAGCAGTACTTC
>TRBJ1-5|TRBV5-1|-|-
CASSSEGGNQPQHF
TGCGCCAGCAGCTCAGAGGGCGGCAATCAGCCCCAGCATTTT
>TRBJ1-1|TRBV12-5|-|-
CASGLVVANGGRLNTEAFF
TGTGCTAGTGGTTTGGTAGTAGCTAATGGGGGCCGATTGAACACTGAAGCTTTCTTT
>TRBJ2-5|TRBV12-3/TRBV12-4|TRBD2|-
CASSFGLAGTQYF
TGTGCCAGCAGTTTTGGCCTAGCGGGGACCCAGTACTTC
>TRBJ2-3|TRBV19|-|-
CASSMNRATDTQYF
TGTGCCAGTAGTATGAACAGGGCGACAGATACGCAGTATTTT
>TRBJ2-6|TRBV9|TRBD1|-
CASSGGTGVSSGANVLTF
TGTGCCAGCAGCGGGGGAACAGGGGTGAGCTCTGGGGCCAACGTCCTGACTTTC
>TRBJ2-7|TRBV27|-|-
CASSFGGFPYEQYF
TGTGCCAGCAGTTTCGGAGGGTTCCCCTACGAGCAGTACTTC
>TRBJ2-2|TRBV2|TRBD2|-
CASRPLAGKNTGELFF
TGTGCCAGCAGGCCCCTAGCGGGAAAGAACACCGGGGAGCTGTTTTTT
>TRBJ2-2|TRBV24-1|TRBD1|-
CATSAQGDGGELFF
TGTGCCACCAGTGCCCAGGGGGACGGCGGGGAGCTGTTTTTT
>TRBJ1-2|TRBV25-1|TRBD1|once
CASTGQGGLYGYTF
TGTGCCAGCACCGGACAGGGGGGCCTCTATGGCTACACCTTC
>TRBJ2-7|TRBV5-1|-|-
CASSPQGLYEQYF
TGCGCCAGCAGCCCACAGGGCCTATACGAGCAGTACTTC
>TRBJ2-5|TRBV6-5|-|-
CASRNPRQETQYF
TGTGCCAGCAGAAACCCCAGGCAAGAGACCCAGTACTTC
>TRBJ2-2|TRBV9|-|-
CASSVRRGEGNTGELFF
TGTGCCAGCAGCGTCCGGAGGGGGGAGGGGAACACCGGGGAGCTGTTTTTT
>TRBJ1-4|TRBV11-2|-|-
CASSLAGGTNEKLFF
TGTGCCAGCAGCTTAGCCGGGGGAACTAATGAAAAACTGTTTTTT
>TRBJ2-3|TRBV24-1|TRBD1|-
CATSDWGQERLTDTQYF
TGTGCCACCAGTGATTGGGGACAGGAGAGGCTCACAGATACGCAGTATTTT
>TRBJ2-7|TRBV28|-|-
CASSLPGERGEQYF
TGTGCCAGCAGTTTACCAGGGGAGAGGGGCGAGCAGTACTTC
>TRBJ2-7|TRBV12-3/TRBV12-4|TRBD1|few
CASRQGANEQYF
TGTGCCAGCCGACAGGGGGCCAACGAGCAGTACTTC
>TRBJ1-1|TRBV5-1|-|-
CASSTGAGVGTEAFF
TGCGCCAGCAGCACTGGCGCCGGGGTAGGCACTGAAGCTTTCTTT
>TRBJ2-4|TRBV30|-|-
CAWSSGNIQYF
TGTGCCTGGTCCTCCGGAAACATTCAGTACTTC